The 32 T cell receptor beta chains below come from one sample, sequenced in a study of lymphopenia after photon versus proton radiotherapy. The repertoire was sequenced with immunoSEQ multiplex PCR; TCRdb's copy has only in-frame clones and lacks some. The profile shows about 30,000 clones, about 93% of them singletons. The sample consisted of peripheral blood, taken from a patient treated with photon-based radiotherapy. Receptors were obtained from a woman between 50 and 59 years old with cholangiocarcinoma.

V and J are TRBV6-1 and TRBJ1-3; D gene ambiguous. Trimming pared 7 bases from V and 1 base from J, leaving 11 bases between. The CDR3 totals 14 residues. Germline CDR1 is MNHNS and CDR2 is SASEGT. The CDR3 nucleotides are TGTGCCAGCATGATGGGGAAGTCTGGAAACACCATATATTTT. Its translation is CASMMGKSGNTIYF.

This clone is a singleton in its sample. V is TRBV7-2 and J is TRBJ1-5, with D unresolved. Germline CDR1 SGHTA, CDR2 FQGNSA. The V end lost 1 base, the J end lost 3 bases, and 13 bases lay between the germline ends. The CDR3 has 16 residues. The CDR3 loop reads CASSLEGGWNNQPQHF. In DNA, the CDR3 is TGTGCCAGCAGCTTAGAGGGAGGGTGGAACAATCAGCCCCAGCATTTT.

The CDR3 region is CASSFVDSTNYGYTF. The CDR3, as DNA: TGCGCCAGCAGCTTTGTTGACAGTACTAACTATGGCTACACCTTC. The rearrangement links TRBV5-1 to TRBJ1-2, with D perhaps TRBD1 (5 bases). CDR3 length: 15 amino acids. Germline V gene lookup returns CDR1 SGHRS and CDR2 YFSETQ. V lost 2 bases and J lost 0, with 11 bases in between.

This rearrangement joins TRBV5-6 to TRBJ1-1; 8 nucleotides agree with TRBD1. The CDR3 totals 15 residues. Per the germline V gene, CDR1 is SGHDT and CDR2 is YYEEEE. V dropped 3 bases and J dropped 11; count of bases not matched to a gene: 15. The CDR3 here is CASSSLRQGFERAFF. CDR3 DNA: TGTGCCAGCAGCTCTCTGAGACAGGGGTTCGAAAGGGCTTTCTTT.

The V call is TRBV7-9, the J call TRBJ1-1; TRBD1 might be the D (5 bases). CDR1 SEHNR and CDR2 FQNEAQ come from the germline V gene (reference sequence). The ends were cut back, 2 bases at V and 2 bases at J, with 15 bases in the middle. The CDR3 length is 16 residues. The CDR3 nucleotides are TGTGCCAGCAGCTTAAGTCAGGGTGGGGACAACACTGAAGCTTTCTTT. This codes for CASSLSQGGDNTEAFF.

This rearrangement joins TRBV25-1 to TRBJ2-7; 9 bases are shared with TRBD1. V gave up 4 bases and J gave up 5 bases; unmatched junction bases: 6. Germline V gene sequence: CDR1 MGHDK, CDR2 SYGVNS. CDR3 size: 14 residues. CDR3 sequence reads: CASSGRGTGHEQYF. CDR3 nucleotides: TGTGCCAGCAGTGGAAGGGGGACAGGGCACGAGCAGTACTTC.

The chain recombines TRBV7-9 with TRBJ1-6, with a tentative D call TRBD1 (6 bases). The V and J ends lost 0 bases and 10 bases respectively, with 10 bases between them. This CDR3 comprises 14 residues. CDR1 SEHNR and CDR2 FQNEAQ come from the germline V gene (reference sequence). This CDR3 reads CASSLAGGYSPLHF. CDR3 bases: TGTGCCAGCAGCTTAGCAGGGGGGTACTCACCCCTCCACTTT.

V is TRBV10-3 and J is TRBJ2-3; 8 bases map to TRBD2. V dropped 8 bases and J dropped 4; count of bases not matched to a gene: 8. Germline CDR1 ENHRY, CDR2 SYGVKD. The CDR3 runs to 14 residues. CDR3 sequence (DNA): TGTGCCATCCTCGGGGGGGCTGGCGCAGATACGCAGTATTTT. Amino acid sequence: CAILGGAGADTQYF.

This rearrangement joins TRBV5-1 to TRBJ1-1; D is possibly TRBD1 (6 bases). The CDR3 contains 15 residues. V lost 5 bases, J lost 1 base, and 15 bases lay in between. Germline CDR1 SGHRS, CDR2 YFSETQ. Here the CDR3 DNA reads TGCGCCAGCAGTTCAGACAGGTCTGGGAACACTGAAGCTTTCTTT. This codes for CASSSDRSGNTEAFF.

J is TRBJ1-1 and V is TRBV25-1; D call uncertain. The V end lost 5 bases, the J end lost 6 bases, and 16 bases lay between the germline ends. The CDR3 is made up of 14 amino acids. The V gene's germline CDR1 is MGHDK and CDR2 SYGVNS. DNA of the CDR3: TGTGCCAGCAGTAGTGTAGGGTTAAACTCTGAAGCTTTCTTT. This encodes CASSSVGLNSEAFF.

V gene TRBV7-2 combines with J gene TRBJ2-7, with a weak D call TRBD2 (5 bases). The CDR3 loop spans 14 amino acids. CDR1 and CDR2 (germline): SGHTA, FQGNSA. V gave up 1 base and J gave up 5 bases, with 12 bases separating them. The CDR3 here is CASSLDPPGNEQYF. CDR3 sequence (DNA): TGTGCCAGCAGCTTAGATCCACCGGGGAACGAGCAGTACTTC.

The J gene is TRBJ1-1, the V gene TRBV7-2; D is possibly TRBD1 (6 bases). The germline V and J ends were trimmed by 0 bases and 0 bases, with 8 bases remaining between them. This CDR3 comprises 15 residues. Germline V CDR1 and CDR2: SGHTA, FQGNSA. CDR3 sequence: CASSLAGGVNTEAFF. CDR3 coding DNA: TGTGCCAGCAGCTTAGCAGGGGGAGTGAACACTGAAGCTTTCTTT.

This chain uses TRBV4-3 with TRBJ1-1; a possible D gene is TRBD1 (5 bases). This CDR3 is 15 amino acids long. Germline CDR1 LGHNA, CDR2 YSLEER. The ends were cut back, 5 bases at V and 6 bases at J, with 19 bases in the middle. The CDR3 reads CASSTTPQGWSEAFF. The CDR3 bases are TGCGCCAGCAGCACCACCCCCCAGGGCTGGTCTGAAGCTTTCTTT.

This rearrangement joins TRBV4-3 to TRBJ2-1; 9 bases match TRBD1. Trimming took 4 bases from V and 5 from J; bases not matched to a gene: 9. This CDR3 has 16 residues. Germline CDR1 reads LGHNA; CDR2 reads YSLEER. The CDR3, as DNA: TGCGCCAGCAGCCGCGCCCGGGACAGGGACCACAATGAGCAGTTCTTC. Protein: CASSRARDRDHNEQFF.

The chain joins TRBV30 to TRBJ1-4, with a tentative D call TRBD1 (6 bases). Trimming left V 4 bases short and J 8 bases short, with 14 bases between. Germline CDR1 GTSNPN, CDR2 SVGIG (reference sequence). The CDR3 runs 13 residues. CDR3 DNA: TGTGCCTGGACCCCAGGGGCGGGGGAAAAACTGTTTTTT. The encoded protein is CAWTPGAGEKLFF.

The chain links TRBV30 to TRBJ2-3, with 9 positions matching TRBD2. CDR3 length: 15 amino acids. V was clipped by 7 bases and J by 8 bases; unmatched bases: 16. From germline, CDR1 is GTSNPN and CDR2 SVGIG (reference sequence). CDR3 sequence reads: CASDGRGGRRGTQYF. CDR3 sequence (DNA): TGTGCCTCCGACGGGCGGGGGGGCCGTCGGGGTACGCAGTATTTT.

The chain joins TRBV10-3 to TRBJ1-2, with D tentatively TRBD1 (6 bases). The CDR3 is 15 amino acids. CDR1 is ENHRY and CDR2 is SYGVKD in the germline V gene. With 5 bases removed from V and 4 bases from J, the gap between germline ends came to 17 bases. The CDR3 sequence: CAISLDSESLYGYTF. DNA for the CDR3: TGTGCCATCAGTTTGGACAGTGAGAGCCTCTATGGCTACACCTTC.

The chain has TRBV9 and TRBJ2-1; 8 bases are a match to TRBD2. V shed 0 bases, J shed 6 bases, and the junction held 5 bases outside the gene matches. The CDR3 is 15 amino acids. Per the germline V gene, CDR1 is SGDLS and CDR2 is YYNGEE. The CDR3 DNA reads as TGTGCCAGCAGCGTAGGTGGCGGGGGGTTCAATGAGCAGTTCTTC. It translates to CASSVGGGGFNEQFF. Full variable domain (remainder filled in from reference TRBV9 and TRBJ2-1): DSGVTQTPKHLITATGQRVTLRCSPRSGDLSVYWYQQSLDQGLQFLIQYYNGEERAKGNILERFSAQQFPDLHSELNLSSLELGDSALYFCASSVGGGGFNEQFFGPGTRLTVL.

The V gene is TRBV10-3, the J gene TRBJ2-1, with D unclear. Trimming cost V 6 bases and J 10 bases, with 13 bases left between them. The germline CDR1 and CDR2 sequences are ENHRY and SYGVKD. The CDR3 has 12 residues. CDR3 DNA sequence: TGTGCCATCAGGAACGAGGAGTCCGAGCAGTTCTTC. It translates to CAIRNEESEQFF.

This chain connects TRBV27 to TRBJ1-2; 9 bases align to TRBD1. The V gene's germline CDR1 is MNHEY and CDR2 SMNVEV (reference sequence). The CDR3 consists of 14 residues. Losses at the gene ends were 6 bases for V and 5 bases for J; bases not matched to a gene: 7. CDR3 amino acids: CASRSGQGPYGYTF. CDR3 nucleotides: TGTGCCAGCAGATCTGGACAGGGGCCATATGGCTACACCTTC.

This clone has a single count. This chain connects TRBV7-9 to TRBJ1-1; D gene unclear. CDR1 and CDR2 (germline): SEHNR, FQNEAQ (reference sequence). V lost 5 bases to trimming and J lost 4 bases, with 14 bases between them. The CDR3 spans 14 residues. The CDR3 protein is CASSLVRSSTEAFF. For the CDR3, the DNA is TGTGCCAGCAGCCTAGTCCGCAGTTCCACTGAAGCTTTCTTT.

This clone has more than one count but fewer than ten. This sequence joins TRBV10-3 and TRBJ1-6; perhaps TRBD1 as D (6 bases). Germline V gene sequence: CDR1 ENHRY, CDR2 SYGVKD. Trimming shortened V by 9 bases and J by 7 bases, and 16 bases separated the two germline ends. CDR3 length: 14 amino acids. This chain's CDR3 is CAIAAGVRNSPLHF. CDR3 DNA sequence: TGTGCCATTGCGGCAGGGGTCCGGAATTCACCCCTCCACTTT.

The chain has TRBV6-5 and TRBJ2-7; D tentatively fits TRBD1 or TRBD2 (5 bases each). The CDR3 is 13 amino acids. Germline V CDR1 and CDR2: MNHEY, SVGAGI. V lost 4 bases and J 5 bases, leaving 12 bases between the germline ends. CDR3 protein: CASSSGTFDEQYF. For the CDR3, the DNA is TGTGCCAGCAGTTCCGGGACCTTCGACGAGCAGTACTTC.

CDR3 region: CASSLASGTSGAQYF. CDR3 nucleotides: TGTGCCAGCAGCTTAGCCTCCGGGACTAGCGGGGCGCAGTATTTT. This chain joins TRBV11-2 and TRBJ2-3; TRBD2 aligns across 13 bases. The length of the CDR3 is 15 residues. V shed 1 base, J shed 10 bases, and the junction held 5 bases outside the gene matches. CDR1 SGHAT and CDR2 FQNNGV come from the germline V gene.

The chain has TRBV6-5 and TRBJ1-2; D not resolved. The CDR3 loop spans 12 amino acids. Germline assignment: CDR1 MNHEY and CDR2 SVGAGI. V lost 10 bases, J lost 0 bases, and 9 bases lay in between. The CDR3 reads CATEGANYGYTF. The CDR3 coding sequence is TGTGCCACAGAGGGTGCTAACTATGGCTACACCTTC.

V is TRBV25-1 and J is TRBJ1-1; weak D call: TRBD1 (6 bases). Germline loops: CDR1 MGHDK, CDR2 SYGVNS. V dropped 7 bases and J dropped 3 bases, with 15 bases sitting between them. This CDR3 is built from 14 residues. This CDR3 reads CASNPGQGDTEAFF. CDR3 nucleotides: TGTGCCAGCAACCCGGGACAAGGAGACACTGAAGCTTTCTTT.

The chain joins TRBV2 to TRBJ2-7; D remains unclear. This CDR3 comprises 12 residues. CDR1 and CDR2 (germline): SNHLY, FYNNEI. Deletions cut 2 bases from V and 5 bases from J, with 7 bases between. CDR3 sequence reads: CASSEIGNEQYF. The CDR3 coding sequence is TGTGCCAGCAGTGAAATAGGGAACGAGCAGTACTTC.

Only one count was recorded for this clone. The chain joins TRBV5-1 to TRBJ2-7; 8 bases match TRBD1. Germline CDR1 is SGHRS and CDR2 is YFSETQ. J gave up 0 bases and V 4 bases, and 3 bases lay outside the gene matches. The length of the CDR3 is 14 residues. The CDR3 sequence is CASSRQGSSYEQYF. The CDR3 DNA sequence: TGCGCCAGCAGCCGACAGGGGAGCTCCTACGAGCAGTACTTC.

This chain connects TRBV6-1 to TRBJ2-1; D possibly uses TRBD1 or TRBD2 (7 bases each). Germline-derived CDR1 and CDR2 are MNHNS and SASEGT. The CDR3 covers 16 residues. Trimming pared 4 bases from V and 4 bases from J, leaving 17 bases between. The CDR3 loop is CASSASGGQTYNEQFF. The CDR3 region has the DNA TGTGCCAGCAGTGCCTCGGGGGGACAGACATACAATGAGCAGTTCTTC.

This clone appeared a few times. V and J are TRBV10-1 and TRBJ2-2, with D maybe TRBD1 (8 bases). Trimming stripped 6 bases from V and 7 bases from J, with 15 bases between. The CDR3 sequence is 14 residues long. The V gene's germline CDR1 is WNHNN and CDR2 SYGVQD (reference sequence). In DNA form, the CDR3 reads TGCGCCAGCAGAGCGGGACAGGAAAACGGGGAGCTGTTTTTT. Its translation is CASRAGQENGELFF.

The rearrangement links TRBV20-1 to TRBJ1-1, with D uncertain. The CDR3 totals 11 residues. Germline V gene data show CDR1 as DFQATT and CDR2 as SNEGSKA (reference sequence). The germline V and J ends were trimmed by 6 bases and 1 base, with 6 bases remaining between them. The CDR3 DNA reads TGCAGTGCCCTAGGGAACACTGAAGCTTTCTTT. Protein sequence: CSALGNTEAFF.

For the CDR3, the DNA is TGTGCCAGCAGCTTGTGGGGGAGGACAGGGAGCGATGGCTACACCTTC. Translated: CASSLWGRTGSDGYTF. V and J are TRBV5-5 and TRBJ1-2; 8 positions match TRBD1. The CDR3 has 16 residues. V was pared by 1 base and J by 6 bases, with 11 bases of the junction left unmatched. From germline, CDR1 is SGHKS and CDR2 YYEKEE (reference sequence). Looking up the rest from reference TRBV5-5 and TRBJ1-2 gives the full variable domain: DAGVTQSPTHLIKTRGQQVTLRCSPISGHKSVSWYQQVLGQGPQFIFQYYEKEERGRGNFPDRFSARQFPNYSSELNVNALLLGDSALYLCASSLWGRTGSDGYTFGSGTRLTVV.